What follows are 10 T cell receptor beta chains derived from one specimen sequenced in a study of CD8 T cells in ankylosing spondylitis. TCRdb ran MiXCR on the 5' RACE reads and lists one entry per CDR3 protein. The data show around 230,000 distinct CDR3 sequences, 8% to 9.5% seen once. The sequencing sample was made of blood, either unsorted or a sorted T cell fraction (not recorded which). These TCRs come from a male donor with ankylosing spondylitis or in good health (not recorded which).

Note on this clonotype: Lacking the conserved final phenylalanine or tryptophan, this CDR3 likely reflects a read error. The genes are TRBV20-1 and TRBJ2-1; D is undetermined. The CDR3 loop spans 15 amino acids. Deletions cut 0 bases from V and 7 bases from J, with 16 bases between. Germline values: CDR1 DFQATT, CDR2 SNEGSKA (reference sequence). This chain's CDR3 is CSARDHGTLRNEQFL. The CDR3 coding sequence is TGCAGTGCTAGAGATCATGGCACCCTAAGGAATGAGCAGTTCCTC.

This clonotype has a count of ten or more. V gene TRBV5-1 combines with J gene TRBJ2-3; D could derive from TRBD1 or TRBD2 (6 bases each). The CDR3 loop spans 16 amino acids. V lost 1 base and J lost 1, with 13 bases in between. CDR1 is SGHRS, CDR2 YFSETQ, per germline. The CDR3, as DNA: TGCGCCAGCAGCTTGTGGAGGGGGTCGGGCACAGATACGCAGTATTTT. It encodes CASSLWRGSGTDTQYF.

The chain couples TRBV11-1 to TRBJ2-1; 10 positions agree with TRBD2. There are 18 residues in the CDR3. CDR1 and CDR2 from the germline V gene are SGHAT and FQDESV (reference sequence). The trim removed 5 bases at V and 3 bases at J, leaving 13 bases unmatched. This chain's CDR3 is CASSASPGLASHYNEQFF. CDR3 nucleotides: TGTGCCAGCAGCGCAAGCCCGGGACTAGCGTCCCACTACAATGAGCAGTTCTTC.

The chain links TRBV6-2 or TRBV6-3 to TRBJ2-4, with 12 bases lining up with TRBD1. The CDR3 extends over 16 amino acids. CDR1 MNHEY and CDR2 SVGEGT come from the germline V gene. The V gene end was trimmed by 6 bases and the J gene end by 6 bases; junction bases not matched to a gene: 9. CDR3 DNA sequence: TGTGCCAGCAGCTCCCGGGACAGGGGGCTCATAAACATTCAGTACTTC. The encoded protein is CASSSRDRGLINIQYF.

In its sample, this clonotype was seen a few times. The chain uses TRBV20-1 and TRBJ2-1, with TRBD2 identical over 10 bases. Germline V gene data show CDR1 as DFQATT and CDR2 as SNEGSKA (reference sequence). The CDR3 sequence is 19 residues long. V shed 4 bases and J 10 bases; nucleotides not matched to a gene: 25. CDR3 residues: CSATPWPAGGPRGLREQFF. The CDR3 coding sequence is TGCAGTGCTACACCTTGGCCAGCGGGAGGGCCTAGAGGTTTAAGAGAGCAGTTCTTC.

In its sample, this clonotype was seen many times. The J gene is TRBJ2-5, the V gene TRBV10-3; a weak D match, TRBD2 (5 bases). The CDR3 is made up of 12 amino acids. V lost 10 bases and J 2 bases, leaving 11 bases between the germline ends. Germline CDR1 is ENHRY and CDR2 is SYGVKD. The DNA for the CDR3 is TGTGCCACCGGGATCTTTCAAGAGACCCAGTACTTC. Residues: CATGIFQETQYF.

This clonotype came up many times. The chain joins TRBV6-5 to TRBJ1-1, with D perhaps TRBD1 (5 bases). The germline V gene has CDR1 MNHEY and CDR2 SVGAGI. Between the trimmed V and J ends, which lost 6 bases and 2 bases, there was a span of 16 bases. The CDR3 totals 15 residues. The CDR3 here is CASSYPGTFNTEAFF. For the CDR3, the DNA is TGTGCCAGCAGCTACCCCGGGACCTTCAACACTGAAGCTTTCTTT.

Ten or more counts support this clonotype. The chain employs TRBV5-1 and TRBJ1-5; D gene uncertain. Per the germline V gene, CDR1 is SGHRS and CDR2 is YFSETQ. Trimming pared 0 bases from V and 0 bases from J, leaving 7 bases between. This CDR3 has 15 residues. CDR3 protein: CASSLGPGSNQPQHF. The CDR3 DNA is TGCGCCAGCAGCTTGGGGCCGGGTAGCAATCAGCCCCAGCATTTT.

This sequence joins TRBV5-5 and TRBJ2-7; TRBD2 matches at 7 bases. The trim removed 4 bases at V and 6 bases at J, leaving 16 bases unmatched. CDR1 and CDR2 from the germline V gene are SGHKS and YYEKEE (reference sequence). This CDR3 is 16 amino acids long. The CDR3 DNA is TGTGCCAGCAGCCCAGTTATAGCGGCTCGCGGGAGCGAGCAGTACTTC. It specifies CASSPVIAARGSEQYF.

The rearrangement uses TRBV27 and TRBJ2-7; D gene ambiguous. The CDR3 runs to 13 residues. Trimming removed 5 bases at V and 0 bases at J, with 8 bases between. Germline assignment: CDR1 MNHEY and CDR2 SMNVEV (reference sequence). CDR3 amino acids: CASSITGSYEQYF. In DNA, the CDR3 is TGTGCCAGCAGTATCACGGGCTCCTACGAGCAGTACTTC.